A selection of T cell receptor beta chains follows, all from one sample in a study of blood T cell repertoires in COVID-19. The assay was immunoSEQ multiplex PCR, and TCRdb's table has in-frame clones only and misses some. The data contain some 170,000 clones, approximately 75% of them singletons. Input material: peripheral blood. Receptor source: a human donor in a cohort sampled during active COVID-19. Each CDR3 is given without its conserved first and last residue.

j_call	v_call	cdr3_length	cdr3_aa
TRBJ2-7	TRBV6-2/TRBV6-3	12	ASSYGRDTYEQY
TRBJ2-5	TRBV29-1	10	SIAGGVETQY
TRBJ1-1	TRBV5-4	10	ASSRWNSEAF
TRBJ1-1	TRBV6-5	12	ATARLPMNTEAF
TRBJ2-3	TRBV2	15	ASRLSSLAGDADTQY
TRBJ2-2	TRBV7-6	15	ASSRGGQSTNTGELF
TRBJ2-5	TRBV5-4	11	ASSLVGGETQY
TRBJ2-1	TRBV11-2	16	ASRPGQGKFGRNNEQF
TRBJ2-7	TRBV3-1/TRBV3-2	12	ASSRSREPNEQY
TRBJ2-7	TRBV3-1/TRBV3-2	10	ASSRYGNEQY
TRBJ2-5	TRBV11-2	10	ASSFPSETQY
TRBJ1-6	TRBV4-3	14	ASSQDRTGRGSPLH
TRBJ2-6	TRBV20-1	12	SASYSSGANVLT
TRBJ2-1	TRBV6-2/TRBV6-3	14	ASSYSFSGIYNEQF
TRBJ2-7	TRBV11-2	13	ASSLGLAGFYEQY
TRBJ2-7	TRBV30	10	AWSVSFYEQY
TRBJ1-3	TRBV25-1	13	ASSGGLNSGNTIY
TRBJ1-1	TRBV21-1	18	ASSKIHSTETPGGYTEAF
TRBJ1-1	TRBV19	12	ASSARDRGPGAF
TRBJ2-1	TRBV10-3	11	AISEDGYNEQF
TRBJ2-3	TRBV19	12	ASTPGRVSDTQY
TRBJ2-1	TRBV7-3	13	ASSRQATGDNEQF
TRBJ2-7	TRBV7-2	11	ASSSSASGEQY
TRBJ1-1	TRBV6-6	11	ASVYEMNTEAF
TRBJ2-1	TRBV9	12	ASSVGASLGEQF
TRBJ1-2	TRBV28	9	ASSSGFSYT
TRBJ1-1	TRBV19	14	ASSSLGLRDTTEAF
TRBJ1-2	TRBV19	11	ASQIPEGAGYT
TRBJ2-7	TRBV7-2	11	ASSLGRVYEQY
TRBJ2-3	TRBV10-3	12	AIRRGSDTDTQY
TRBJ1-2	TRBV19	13	ASRYFGRGGYGYT
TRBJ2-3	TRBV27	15	ASSLPKLAGATDTQY
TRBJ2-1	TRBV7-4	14	ASSKGQGRSYNEQF
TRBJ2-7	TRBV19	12	ASSWDGSSYEQY
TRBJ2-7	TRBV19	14	ASSIDGGHSSYEQY
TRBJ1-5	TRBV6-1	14	ASSEMGQYSNQPQH
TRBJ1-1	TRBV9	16	ASSPMLLSGGGGTEAF
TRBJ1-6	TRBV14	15	ASSQGLAGTYNSPLH
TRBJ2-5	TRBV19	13	ASSIVLATQETQY
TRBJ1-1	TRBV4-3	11	ASSQDRLTEAF
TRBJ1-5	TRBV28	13	ASLPRGSGNQPQH
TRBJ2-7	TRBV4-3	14	ASSQTDNGPTGEQY